One and the same sample provided the 13 T cell receptor beta chains below, sequenced in a study of blood T cell repertoires in COVID-19. The assay was immunoSEQ multiplex PCR, and TCRdb's table has in-frame clones only and misses some. This table holds 45,000 or so clones, about 82% found once. Sample: peripheral blood. Every receptor here comes from a woman aged 60-75 years with acute or convalescent COVID-19.

In its sample, this clone was seen a few times. The chain recombines TRBV5-1 with TRBJ1-6; possible D gene TRBD1, 6 bases. CDR1 SGHRS and CDR2 YFSETQ come from the germline V gene. Trimming stripped 3 bases from V and 5 bases from J, with 21 bases between. The CDR3 length is 18 residues. The CDR3 nucleotides read TGCGCCAGCAGCTCGCATACAGGGTCCCAAGTTAATAATTCACCCCTCCACTTT. It is translated as CASSSHTGSQVNNSPLHF. Based on the CDR3 plus reference TRBV5-1 and TRBJ1-6, the full variable domain is KAGVTQTPRYLIKTRGQQVTLSCSPISGHRSVSWYQQTPGQGLQFLFEYFSETQRNKGNFPGRFSGRQFSNSRSEMNVSTLELGDSALYLCASSSHTGSQVNNSPLHFGNGTRLTVT.

This rearrangement joins TRBV6-5 to TRBJ1-3; D unclear. This CDR3 has 13 amino acids. Trimming shortened V by 7 bases and J by 2 bases, and 9 bases separated the two germline ends. Germline V CDR1 and CDR2: MNHEY, SVGAGI. The CDR3 is CASKTRPGNTIYF. The DNA for the CDR3 is TGTGCCAGCAAAACGCGTCCTGGAAACACCATATATTTT.

The V gene is TRBV5-1, the J gene TRBJ2-5; 7 nucleotides match TRBD1. Germline lookup yields CDR1 SGHRS and CDR2 YFSETQ. CDR3 size: 13 residues. Trimming took 4 bases from V and 3 from J; bases not matched to a gene: 3. The DNA for the CDR3 is TGCGCCAGCAGCCGCACAGGGGAAGAGACCCAGTACTTC. Protein product: CASSRTGEETQYF.

The rearrangement uses TRBV7-9 and TRBJ1-1; TRBD1 matches 7 bases. The junction had 12 bases not matched to a gene; V was cut back by 7 bases and J by 7 bases. The germline gives CDR1 SEHNR, CDR2 FQNEAQ (reference sequence). This CDR3 is 14 amino acids long. The CDR3 spells CASINTGDFNEAFF. The CDR3 coding sequence is TGTGCCAGCATTAACACAGGGGATTTTAATGAAGCTTTCTTT.

The chain combines TRBV5-1 with TRBJ2-7; 12 nucleotides match TRBD2. Germline V gene data show CDR1 as SGHRS and CDR2 as YFSETQ. The CDR3 totals 16 residues. J lost 2 bases, V lost 0 bases, and 3 bases had no gene match. In nucleotides, the CDR3 is TGCGCCAGCAGCTTGGGGACTAGCGGGACGGCCTACGAGCAGTACTTC. Protein: CASSLGTSGTAYEQYF.

The J gene is TRBJ1-1, the V gene TRBV30; D is undetermined. CDR1 is GTSNPN, CDR2 SVGIG, per germline (reference sequence). This CDR3 spans 14 amino acids. V was pared by 3 bases and J by 1 base, with 12 bases between. DNA of the CDR3: TGTGCCTGGAGGCTACGGTCGGGGAACACTGAAGCTTTCTTT. Its translation is CAWRLRSGNTEAFF.

V is TRBV10-3 and J is TRBJ1-6; no reliable D call. Trimming pared 3 bases from V and 5 bases from J, leaving 14 bases between. CDR3 length: 16 residues. Germline-derived CDR1 and CDR2 are ENHRY and SYGVKD. CDR3 bases: TGTGCCATCAGTGATCTGGGAGGAGGCCATAATTCACCCCTCCACTTT. This encodes CAISDLGGGHNSPLHF.

V gene TRBV7-9 combines with J gene TRBJ2-1; 7 bases line up with TRBD1. The V and J ends lost 5 bases and 9 bases, in that order; junction bases with no gene match: 7. This CDR3 is built from 13 residues. Germline CDR1 and CDR2: SEHNR and FQNEAQ (reference sequence). The DNA of the CDR3 is TGTGCCAGCAGCAGACAGGGATTAGGTGAGCAGTTCTTC. Its translation is CASSRQGLGEQFF. The whole variable domain, filled in from reference TRBV7-9 and TRBJ2-1, reads DTGVSQNPRHKITKRGQNVTFRCDPISEHNRLYWYRQTLGQGPEFLTYFQNEAQLEKSRLLSDRFSAERPKGSFSTLEIQRTEQGDSAMYLCASSRQGLGEQFFGPGTRLTVL.

The V and J genes are TRBV18 and TRBJ1-1, with no clear D. The CDR3 contains 13 residues. Germline loops: CDR1 KGHSH, CDR2 LQKENI. Trimming took off 2 bases at V and 0 bases at J, with 4 bases between the two ends. In DNA form, the CDR3 reads TGTGCCAGCTCACCAACAGTGAACACTGAAGCTTTCTTT. Translation gives CASSPTVNTEAFF.

The rearrangement uses TRBV10-2 and TRBJ1-6; D might be TRBD1 (6 bases). The CDR3 totals 15 residues. Germline CDR1 is WSHSY and CDR2 is SAAADI. Trimming cost V 6 bases and J 9 bases, with 18 bases left between them. The CDR3: CASSATEGDVSPLHF. The DNA for the CDR3 is TGCGCCAGCAGCGCGACAGAGGGGGACGTTTCACCCCTCCACTTT.

This clone was detected once. The J gene is TRBJ1-4, the V gene TRBV30; 7 bases are shared with TRBD1. The germline V gene encodes CDR1 GTSNPN and CDR2 SVGIG (reference sequence). V was clipped by 0 bases and J by 7 bases; unmatched bases: 5. The CDR3 consists of 14 residues. CDR3 nucleotides: TGTGCCTGGAGTGTAAAGGGGGCGCCTGAAAAACTGTTTTTT. Its protein product is CAWSVKGAPEKLFF.

This clone is a singleton in its sample. The chain combines TRBV5-4 with TRBJ2-5; 7 bases line up with TRBD2. J gave up 3 bases and V 3 bases, and 5 bases lay outside the gene matches. The CDR3 runs 14 residues. Germline V gene lookup returns CDR1 SGHNT and CDR2 YYREEE (reference sequence). Written as DNA, the CDR3 is TGTGCCAGCAGCTGGCTAGCGGAGGAAGAGACCCAGTACTTC. Its protein is CASSWLAEEETQYF. The complete variable domain, with remaining parts taken from reference TRBV5-4 and TRBJ2-5, reads ETGVTQSPTHLIKTRGQQVTLRCSSQSGHNTVSWYQQALGQGPQFIFQYYREEENGRGNFPPRFSGLQFPNYSSELNVNALELDDSALYLCASSWLAEEETQYFGPGTRLLVL.

The rearrangement joins TRBV7-3 to TRBJ2-1; 12 bases are shared with TRBD2. This CDR3 spans 15 amino acids. Germline V gene sequence: CDR1 SGHTA, CDR2 FQGTGA. V shed 4 bases and J 9 bases; nucleotides not matched to a gene: 7. DNA for the CDR3: TGTGCCAGCAGCTCTAGCGGGGGGGCCGACATTGAGCAGTTCTTC. This encodes CASSSSGGADIEQFF.